This passage covers 14 T cell receptor beta chains from one sample sequenced in a study of blood T cell repertoires in COVID-19 (dated by TCRdb to 2018 to 2021). Receptor libraries were prepared by the immunoSEQ multiplex PCR assay. Imported from immuneACCESS, the table was reduced by TCRdb to in-frame sequences with V and J called. These copies leave out some clones; in studies compared against another copy, an unresolved V gene accounts for under half, and the cause of the remainder is not known. This sample holds fewer than 150,000 clones; approximately 85% were observed only once. The ten largest clones add up to about 3.2% of the sample. The sample comprised peripheral blood. The receptor set was obtained from a middle-aged man with acute or convalescent COVID-19.

V is TRBV5-4 and J is TRBJ2-1, with 8 bases lining up with TRBD2. The length of the CDR3 is 15 residues. Germline CDR1 SGHNT, CDR2 YYREEE (reference sequence). V lost 2 bases, J lost 5 bases, and 6 bases stayed unmatched. CDR3 nucleotides: TGTGCCAGCAGCTTTGGAGGACTAGCCCACAATGAGCAGTTCTTC. Its protein is CASSFGGLAHNEQFF.

This clone was picked up one time. V and J are TRBV27 and TRBJ2-2; 7 bases are a match to TRBD2. J lost 10 bases, V lost 3 bases, and 14 bases had no gene match. The germline V gene has CDR1 MNHEY and CDR2 SMNVEV (reference sequence). This CDR3 has 16 residues. The DNA of the CDR3 is TGTGCCAGCAGTTTTGGGGAGGGAGCGATCACTTCGGAGCTGTTTTTT. It encodes CASSFGEGAITSELFF.

The genes are TRBV6-5 and TRBJ2-1; TRBD2 agrees at 7 bases. The CDR3 is 16 residues long. Per the germline V gene, CDR1 is MNHEY and CDR2 is SVGAGI. The ends lost 2 bases at V and 4 bases at J; junction bases unmatched: 8. Here the CDR3 DNA reads TGTGCCAGCAGTTACGGTGGGAGGGCCTCGTACAATGAGCAGTTCTTC. Translated: CASSYGGRASYNEQFF.

The chain carries TRBV7-8 and TRBJ1-2; D may be TRBD1 (5 bases). The V gene's germline CDR1 is SGHVS and CDR2 FQNEAQ. The V end lost 5 bases, the J end lost 4 bases, and 11 bases lay between the germline ends. This CDR3 is 13 amino acids long. The CDR3 bases are TGTGCCAGCAGCACCCAGGGTCGCTATGGCTACACCTTC. It translates to CASSTQGRYGYTF.

The chain employs TRBV6-1 and TRBJ1-5, with 11 bases lining up with TRBD1. Germline V gene data show CDR1 as MNHNS and CDR2 as SASEGT. With V trimmed by 3 bases and J by 6 bases, 7 bases remained unmatched. This CDR3 spans 16 amino acids. The CDR3 bases are TGTGCCAGCAGTGATTATCCGGGACAGGGGGGTCAGCCCCAGCATTTT. It is translated as CASSDYPGQGGQPQHF.

The chain employs TRBV6-2 or TRBV6-3 and TRBJ2-7, with TRBD2 matching 12 bases. CDR1 and CDR2 from the germline V gene are MNHEY and SVGEGT. V shed 2 bases, J shed 0 bases, and the junction held 11 bases outside the gene matches. CDR3 length: 19 amino acids. The chain's CDR3 is CASSYISPTSGSYSYEQYF. DNA for the CDR3: TGTGCCAGCAGTTACATCAGCCCGACTAGCGGGAGCTACTCCTACGAGCAGTACTTC.

The chain carries TRBV18 and TRBJ1-1; D perhaps matches TRBD1 (6 bases). The germline CDR1 and CDR2 sequences are KGHSH and LQKENI. V was trimmed by 3 bases and J by 4 bases, leaving 15 bases between them. CDR3 length: 15 residues. In DNA, the CDR3 is TGTGCCAGCTCACCCACAGGGTTGATTGGCACTGAAGCTTTCTTT. This codes for CASSPTGLIGTEAFF.

The chain carries TRBV19 and TRBJ1-1; perhaps TRBD1 as D (5 bases). Germline assignment: CDR1 LNHDA and CDR2 SQIVND (reference sequence). V lost 2 bases, J lost 0 bases, and 7 bases lay in between. The CDR3 runs to 14 residues. CDR3 sequence reads: CASSIKGMNTEAFF. As DNA, the CDR3 is TGTGCCAGTAGTATAAAGGGGATGAACACTGAAGCTTTCTTT.

The CDR3 nucleotides read TGTGCCAGCAGCTTAGACACCGGGAGGCCCCAGCATTTT. It encodes CASSLDTGRPQHF. The genes are TRBV7-9 and TRBJ1-5; D remains unclear. In germline, CDR1 is SEHNR, CDR2 FQNEAQ (reference sequence). V was trimmed by 1 base and J by 9 bases, leaving 10 bases between them. CDR3 length equals 13 residues. The full variable domain, completed using reference TRBV7-9 and TRBJ1-5, is DTGVSQNPRHKITKRGQNVTFRCDPISEHNRLYWYRQTLGQGPEFLTYFQNEAQLEKSRLLSDRFSAERPKGSFSTLEIQRTEQGDSAMYLCASSLDTGRPQHFGDGTRLSIL.

This clone was seen a handful of times. The chain uses TRBV3-1 (or the pseudogene TRBV3-2) and TRBJ2-3, with unresolved D. This CDR3 spans 12 amino acids. The germline CDR1 and CDR2 sequences are LGHDT and YNNKEL (reference sequence). V lost 8 bases to trimming and J lost 5 bases, with 11 bases between them. The CDR3 loop reads CASRYGGDTQYF. Written as DNA, the CDR3 is TGTGCCAGCCGGTACGGTGGAGATACGCAGTATTTT.

The V gene is TRBV28, the J gene TRBJ2-2, with D maybe TRBD1 (5 bases). With 5 bases removed from V and 0 bases from J, the gap between germline ends came to 10 bases. This CDR3 spans 15 amino acids. Germline V CDR1 and CDR2: MDHEN, SYDVKM. This CDR3 reads CASSPTTANTGELFF. The CDR3 region has the DNA TGTGCCAGCAGTCCGACGACAGCGAACACCGGGGAGCTGTTTTTT.

This clone has more than one count but fewer than ten. The chain joins TRBV5-5 to TRBJ1-5; D is uncertain. There are 12 residues in the CDR3. CDR1 and CDR2 (germline): SGHKS, YYEKEE (reference sequence). DNA for the CDR3: TGTGCGTCGGGGTACGGCAATCAGCCCCAGCATTTT. Translating gives CASGYGNQPQHF.

This clone was seen a single time. The rearrangement uses TRBV7-2 and TRBJ2-3, with a tentative D call TRBD2 (7 bases). V lost 5 bases and J 8 bases, leaving 17 bases between the germline ends. Per the germline V gene, CDR1 is SGHTA and CDR2 is FQGNSA. The CDR3 runs to 14 residues. The CDR3 sequence is CASSQGGGVGTQYF. CDR3 coding DNA: TGTGCCAGCAGCCAGGGAGGGGGAGTAGGTACGCAGTATTTT.

The sample holds one count of this clone. Sequence at one end of the junction differs from germline and may be a read error. V gene TRBV9 combines with J gene TRBJ2-3; the D is unclear. The germline gives CDR1 SGDLS, CDR2 YYNGEE. The CDR3 consists of 13 residues. CDR3 in DNA: TGTGCCAACAGCGTAGTTAGCTCAGATACGCAGTATTTT. Amino acids: CANSVVSSDTQYF.